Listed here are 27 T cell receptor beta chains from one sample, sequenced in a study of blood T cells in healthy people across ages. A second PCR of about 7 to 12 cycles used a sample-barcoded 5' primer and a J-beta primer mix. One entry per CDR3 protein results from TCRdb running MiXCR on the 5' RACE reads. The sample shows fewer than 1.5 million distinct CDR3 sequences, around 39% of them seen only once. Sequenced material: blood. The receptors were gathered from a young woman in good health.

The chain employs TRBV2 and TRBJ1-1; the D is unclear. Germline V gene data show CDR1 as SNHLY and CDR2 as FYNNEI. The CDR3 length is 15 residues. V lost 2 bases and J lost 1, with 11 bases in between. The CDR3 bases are TGTGCCAGCAGTGAACTCGGTGTGTCGAACACTGAAGCTTTCTTT. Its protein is CASSELGVSNTEAFF.

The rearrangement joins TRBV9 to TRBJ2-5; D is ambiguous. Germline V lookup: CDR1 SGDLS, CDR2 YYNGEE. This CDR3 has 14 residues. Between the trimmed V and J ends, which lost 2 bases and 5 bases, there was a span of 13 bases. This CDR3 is CASSVSQKSETQYF. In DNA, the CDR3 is TGTGCCAGCAGCGTTAGTCAGAAATCGGAGACCCAGTACTTC.

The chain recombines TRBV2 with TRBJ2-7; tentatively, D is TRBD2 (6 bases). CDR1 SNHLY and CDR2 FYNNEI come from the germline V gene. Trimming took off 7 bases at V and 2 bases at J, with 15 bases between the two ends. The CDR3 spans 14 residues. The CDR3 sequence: CASTSLASTYEQYF. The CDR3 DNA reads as TGTGCCAGCACGTCTCTAGCGTCGACCTACGAGCAGTACTTC.

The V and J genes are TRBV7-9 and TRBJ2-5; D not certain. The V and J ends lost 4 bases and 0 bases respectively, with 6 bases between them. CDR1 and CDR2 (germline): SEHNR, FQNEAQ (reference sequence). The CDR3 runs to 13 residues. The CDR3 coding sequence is TGTGCCAGCAGCTCCGATAACCAAGAGACCCAGTACTTC. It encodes CASSSDNQETQYF.

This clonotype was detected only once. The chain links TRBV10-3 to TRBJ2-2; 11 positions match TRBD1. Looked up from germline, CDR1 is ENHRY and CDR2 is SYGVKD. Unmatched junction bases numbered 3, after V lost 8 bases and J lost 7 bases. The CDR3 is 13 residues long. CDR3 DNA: TGTGCCATCGGACAGGGGGCTGGCGGGGAGCTGTTTTTT. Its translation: CAIGQGAGGELFF.

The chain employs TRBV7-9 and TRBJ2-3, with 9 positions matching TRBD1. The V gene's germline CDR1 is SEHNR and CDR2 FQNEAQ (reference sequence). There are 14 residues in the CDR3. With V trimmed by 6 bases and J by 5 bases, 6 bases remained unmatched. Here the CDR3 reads CASSSGQGKDTQYF. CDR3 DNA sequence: TGTGCCAGCAGTTCCGGACAGGGGAAAGATACGCAGTATTTT.

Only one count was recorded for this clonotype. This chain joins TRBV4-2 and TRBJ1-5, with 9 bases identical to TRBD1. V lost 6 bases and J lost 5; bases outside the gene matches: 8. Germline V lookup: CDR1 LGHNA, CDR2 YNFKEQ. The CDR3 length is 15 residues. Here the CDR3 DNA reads TGTGCCAGCAGTTCAGGACAGGGGCGGTATCAGCCCCAGCATTTT. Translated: CASSSGQGRYQPQHF.

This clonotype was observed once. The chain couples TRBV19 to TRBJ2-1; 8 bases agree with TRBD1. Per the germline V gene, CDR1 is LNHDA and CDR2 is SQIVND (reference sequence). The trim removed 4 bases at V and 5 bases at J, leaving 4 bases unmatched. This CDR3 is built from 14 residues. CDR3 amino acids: CASSTGTGHNEQFF. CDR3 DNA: TGTGCCAGTAGTACGGGGACAGGCCACAATGAGCAGTTCTTC.

The CDR3 DNA follows: TGTGCCAGCAGTTTACAGCAAAACTATGGCTACACCTTC. This sequence encodes CASSLQQNYGYTF. The genes are TRBV6-5 and TRBJ1-2; D gene uncertain. CDR3 length: 13 amino acids. Between the trimmed V and J ends, which lost 4 bases and 2 bases, there was a span of 8 bases. CDR1 MNHEY and CDR2 SVGAGI come from the germline V gene.

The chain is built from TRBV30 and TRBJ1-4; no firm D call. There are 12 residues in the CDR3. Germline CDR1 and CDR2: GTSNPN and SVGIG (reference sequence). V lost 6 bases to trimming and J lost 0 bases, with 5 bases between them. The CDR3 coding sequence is TGTGCCTGTTCAGCAACTAATGAAAAACTGTTTTTT. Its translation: CACSATNEKLFF.

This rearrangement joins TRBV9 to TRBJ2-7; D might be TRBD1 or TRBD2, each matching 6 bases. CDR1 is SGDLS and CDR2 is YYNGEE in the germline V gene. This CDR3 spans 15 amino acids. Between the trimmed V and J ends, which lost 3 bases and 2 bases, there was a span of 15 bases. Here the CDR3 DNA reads TGTGCCAGCAGCGCCCAACAGGGACTTCCCTACGAGCAGTACTTC. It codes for CASSAQQGLPYEQYF.

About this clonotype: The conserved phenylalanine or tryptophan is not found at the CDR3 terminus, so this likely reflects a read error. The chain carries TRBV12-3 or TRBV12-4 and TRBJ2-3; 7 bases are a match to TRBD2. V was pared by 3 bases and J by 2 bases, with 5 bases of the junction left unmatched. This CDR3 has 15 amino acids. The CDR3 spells CASSFGGGFTDTQYL. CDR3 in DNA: TGTGCCAGCAGTTTCGGCGGGGGATTCACAGATACGCAGTATTTG.

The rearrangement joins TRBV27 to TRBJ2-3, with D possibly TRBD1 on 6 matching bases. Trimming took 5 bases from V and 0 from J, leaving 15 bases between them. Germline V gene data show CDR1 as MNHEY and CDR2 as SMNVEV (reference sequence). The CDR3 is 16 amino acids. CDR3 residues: CASSHRVGVSTDTQYF. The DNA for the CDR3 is TGTGCCAGCAGTCACAGGGTAGGAGTAAGCACAGATACGCAGTATTTT.

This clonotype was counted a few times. The CDR3 DNA is TGCGCCAGCAGCCAACAAGGGACCTACAATGAGCAGTTCTTC. Translation: CASSQQGTYNEQFF. The chain employs TRBV4-1 and TRBJ2-1; D call uncertain. The germline V and J ends were trimmed by 2 bases and 2 bases, with 7 bases remaining between them. Per germline, CDR1 MGHRA and CDR2 YSYEKL. The CDR3 loop spans 14 amino acids.

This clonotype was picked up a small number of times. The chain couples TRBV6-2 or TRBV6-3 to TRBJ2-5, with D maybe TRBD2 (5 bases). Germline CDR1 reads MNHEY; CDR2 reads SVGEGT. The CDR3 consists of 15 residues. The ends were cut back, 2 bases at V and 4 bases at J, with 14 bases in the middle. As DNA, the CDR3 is TGTGCCAGCAGTTACAGTCGGGCAGGAGGAGAGACCCAGTACTTC. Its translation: CASSYSRAGGETQYF.

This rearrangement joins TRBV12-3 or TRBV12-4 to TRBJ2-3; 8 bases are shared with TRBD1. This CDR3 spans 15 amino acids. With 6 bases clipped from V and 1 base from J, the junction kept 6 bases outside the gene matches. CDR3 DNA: TGTGCCAGCAGGCTCACAGGGGGTTGCACAGATACGCAGTATTTT. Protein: CASRLTGGCTDTQYF.

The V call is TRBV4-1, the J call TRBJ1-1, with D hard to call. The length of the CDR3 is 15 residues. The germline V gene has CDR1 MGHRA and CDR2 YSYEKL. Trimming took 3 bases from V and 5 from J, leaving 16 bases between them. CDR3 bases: TGCGCCAGCAGCCAGGAAGACCAATTGGAGACTGAAGCTTTCTTT. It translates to CASSQEDQLETEAFF.

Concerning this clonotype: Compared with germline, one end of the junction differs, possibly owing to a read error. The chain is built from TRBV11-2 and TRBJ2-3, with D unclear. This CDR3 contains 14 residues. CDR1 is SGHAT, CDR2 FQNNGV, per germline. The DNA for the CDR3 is TGTGCCAGCAGCTTAGGGGCAGACACAGATGCGCAGTATTTT. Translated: CASSLGADTDAQYF.

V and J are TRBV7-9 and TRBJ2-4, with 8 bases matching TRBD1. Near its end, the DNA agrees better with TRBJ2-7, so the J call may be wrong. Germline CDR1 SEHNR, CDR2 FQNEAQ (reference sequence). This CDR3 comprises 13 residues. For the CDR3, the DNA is TGTGCCAGCAGCGGGGACAGGATCTACGAGCAGTACTTC. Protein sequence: CASSGDRIYEQYF.

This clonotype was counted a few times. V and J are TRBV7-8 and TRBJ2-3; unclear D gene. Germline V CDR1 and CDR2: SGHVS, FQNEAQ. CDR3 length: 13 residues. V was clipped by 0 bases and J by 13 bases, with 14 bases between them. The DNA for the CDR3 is TGTGCCAGCAGCTTAGCGGTGGACCTGGTTAAGTATTTT. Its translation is CASSLAVDLVKYF.

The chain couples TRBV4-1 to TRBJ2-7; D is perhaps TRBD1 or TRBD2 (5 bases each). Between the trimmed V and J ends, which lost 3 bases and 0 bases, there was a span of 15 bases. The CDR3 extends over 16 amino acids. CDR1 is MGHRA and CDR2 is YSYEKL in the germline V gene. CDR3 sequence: CASSQDGASYSYEQYF. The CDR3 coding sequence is TGCGCCAGCAGCCAGGACGGGGCATCCTACTCCTACGAGCAGTACTTC.

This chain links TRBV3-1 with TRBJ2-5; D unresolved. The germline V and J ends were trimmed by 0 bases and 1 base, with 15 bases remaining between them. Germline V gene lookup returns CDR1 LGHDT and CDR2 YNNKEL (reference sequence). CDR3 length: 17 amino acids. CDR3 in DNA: TGTGCCAGCAGCCAAGATCGGATATCGAGCCGCCAAGAGACCCAGTACTTC. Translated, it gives CASSQDRISSRQETQYF.

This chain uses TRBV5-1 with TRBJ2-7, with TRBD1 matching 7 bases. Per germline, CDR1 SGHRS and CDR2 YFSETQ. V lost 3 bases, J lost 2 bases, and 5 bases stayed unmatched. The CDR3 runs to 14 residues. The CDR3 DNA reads TGCGCCAGCAGCTCCCTACAGGGGACCTACGAGCAGTACTTC. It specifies CASSSLQGTYEQYF.

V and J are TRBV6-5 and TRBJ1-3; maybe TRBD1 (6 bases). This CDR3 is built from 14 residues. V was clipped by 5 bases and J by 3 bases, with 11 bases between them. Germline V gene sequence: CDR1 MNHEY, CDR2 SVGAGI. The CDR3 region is CASSGGQDGNTIYF. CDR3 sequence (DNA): TGTGCCAGCAGTGGGGGACAAGATGGAAACACCATATATTTT.

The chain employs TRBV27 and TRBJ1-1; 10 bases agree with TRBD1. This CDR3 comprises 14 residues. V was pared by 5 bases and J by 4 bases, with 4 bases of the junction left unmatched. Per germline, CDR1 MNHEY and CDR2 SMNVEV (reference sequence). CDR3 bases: TGTGCCAGCAGTGCCTGGACAGGGGGCACTGAAGCTTTCTTT. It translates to CASSAWTGGTEAFF.

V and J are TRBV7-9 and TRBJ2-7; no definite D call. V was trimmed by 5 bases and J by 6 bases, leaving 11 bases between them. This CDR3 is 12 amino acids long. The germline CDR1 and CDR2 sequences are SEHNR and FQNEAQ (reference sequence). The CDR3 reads CASSGETAEQYF. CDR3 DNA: TGTGCCAGCAGCGGGGAAACTGCCGAGCAGTACTTC. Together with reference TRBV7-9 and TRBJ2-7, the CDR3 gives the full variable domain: DTGVSQNPRHKITKRGQNVTFRCDPISEHNRLYWYRQTLGQGPEFLTYFQNEAQLEKSRLLSDRFSAERPKGSFSTLEIQRTEQGDSAMYLCASSGETAEQYFGPGTRLTVT.

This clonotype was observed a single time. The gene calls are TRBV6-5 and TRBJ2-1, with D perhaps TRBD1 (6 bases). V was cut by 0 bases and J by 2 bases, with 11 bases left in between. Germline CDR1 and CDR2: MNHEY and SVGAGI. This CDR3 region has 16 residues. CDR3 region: CASSYSGGAAYNEQFF. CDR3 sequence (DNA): TGTGCCAGCAGTTACTCTGGGGGCGCCGCCTACAATGAGCAGTTCTTC.